This T cell receptor (beta chain) was identified in a study of Siglec-9 on CD8 T cells in melanoma. The study, taken as a whole, reports: An effector memory CD8+ subset marked by Siglec-9 reportedly appeared to gather in melanoma.

With regard to this clone: Antigen unknown.

This table comes from immunoSEQ multiplex PCR, and its TCRdb copy is limited to in-frame clones, with some not included. The repertoire holds some 27,000 clones, with approximately 80% as singletons. This clonotype was obtained from a human donor in good health. Sequenced sample: Siglec-9- CD8+ T cells sorted from blood.

As DNA, the CDR3 is TGTGCCAGCAGTATTGCGGGGGTGGGGCAGCCCCAGCATTTT. It yields the protein CASSIAGVGQPQHF. The rearrangement joins TRBV7-8 to TRBJ1-5; a weak D match, TRBD1 (5 bases). Trimming shortened V by 6 bases and J by 7 bases, and 16 bases separated the two germline ends. Germline values: CDR1 SGHVS, CDR2 FQNEAQ. The CDR3 length is 14 residues.